These 28 T cell receptor beta chains originate from one sample sequenced in a study of blood T cell repertoires in COVID-19. Assay: immunoSEQ multiplex PCR; the TCRdb copy retains only in-frame clones and omits some. The table lists more than 200,000 clones, roughly 87% of them singletons, with around 3% in the top ten. The sequenced sample consisted of peripheral blood. The receptors derive from a young man with active or convalescent COVID-19.

The chain has TRBV11-2 and TRBJ2-7; D remains ambiguous. Trimming removed 8 bases from V and 4 bases from J, with 9 bases in between. CDR3 size: 11 residues. Germline CDR1 reads SGHAT; CDR2 reads FQNNGV. The CDR3 loop is CASSRLYEQYF. The CDR3 nucleotides read TGTGCCAGCTCACGACTTTACGAGCAGTACTTC.

This clone was counted once. V gene TRBV3-1 (or the pseudogene TRBV3-2) combines with J gene TRBJ1-2; D is ambiguous. Trimming left V 2 bases short and J 4 bases short, with 17 bases between. Per the germline V gene, CDR1 is LGHDT and CDR2 is YNNKEL (reference sequence). The CDR3 is 16 residues long. CDR3 DNA: TGTGCCAGCAGCCAAAGGTTGGCAGGTTTTAGCTATGGCTACACCTTC. Its protein is CASSQRLAGFSYGYTF.

The chain couples TRBV5-1 to TRBJ1-2; 7 bases fit TRBD1. With V trimmed by 4 bases and J by 0 bases, 3 bases remained unmatched. The CDR3 is made up of 14 amino acids. CDR1 is SGHRS and CDR2 is YFSETQ in the germline V gene. The CDR3 DNA sequence: TGCGCCAGCAGCGGGGGGACAGCTAACTATGGCTACACCTTC. Translating gives CASSGGTANYGYTF.

The chain carries TRBV27 and TRBJ2-1, with 10 bases that match TRBD2. V trimming: 5 bases; J trimming: 6 bases; junction bases outside the gene matches: 10. Looked up from germline, CDR1 is MNHEY and CDR2 is SMNVEV (reference sequence). CDR3 length: 16 residues. CDR3 DNA: TGTGCCAGCAGTCCAAGTAGCGGGGGGTATTTCAATGAGCAGTTCTTC. This sequence encodes CASSPSSGGYFNEQFF.

The V call is TRBV7-9, the J call TRBJ1-2, with 7 bases lining up with TRBD1. Germline CDR1 reads SEHNR; CDR2 reads FQNEAQ (reference sequence). This CDR3 comprises 14 residues. V trimming: 0 bases; J trimming: 6 bases; junction bases outside the gene matches: 4. CDR3 in amino acids: CASSLADRSNGYTF. Written as DNA, the CDR3 is TGTGCCAGCAGCTTAGCGGACAGGAGCAATGGCTACACCTTC.

This chain links TRBV20-1 with TRBJ1-1; D is undetermined. Germline values: CDR1 DFQATT, CDR2 SNEGSKA (reference sequence). V was pared by 6 bases and J by 1 base, with 3 bases between. The CDR3 is made up of 10 amino acids. As DNA, the CDR3 is TGCAGTGCAGCGAACACTGAAGCTTTCTTT. Its translation: CSAANTEAFF.

J is TRBJ2-7 and V is TRBV18; 11 bases align to TRBD2. The ends lost 3 bases at V and 6 bases at J; junction bases unmatched: 10. Germline V gene data show CDR1 as KGHSH and CDR2 as LQKENI. The CDR3 consists of 16 residues. The CDR3 nucleotides read TGTGCCAGCTCACCGACTAGCGGGGACCCGGTGGGCGAGCAGTACTTC. Translated, it gives CASSPTSGDPVGEQYF.

The rearrangement links TRBV28 to TRBJ2-1; 7 nucleotides match TRBD1. After removal of 4 bases from V and 1 base from J, the junction contained 10 bases not matched to a gene. In germline, CDR1 is MDHEN, CDR2 SYDVKM. The length of the CDR3 is 17 residues. The CDR3 loop reads CASSSWQGQWSYNEQFF. The CDR3 DNA follows: TGTGCCAGCAGTTCTTGGCAGGGACAGTGGTCCTACAATGAGCAGTTCTTC.

The chain employs TRBV9 and TRBJ1-1; 7 nucleotides agree with TRBD1. The CDR3 sequence is 15 residues long. With V trimmed by 0 bases and J by 8 bases, 10 bases remained unmatched. The germline V gene encodes CDR1 SGDLS and CDR2 YYNGEE. The CDR3 reads CASSVAGTDHREAFF. In DNA form, the CDR3 reads TGTGCCAGCAGCGTAGCAGGGACAGACCATAGAGAAGCTTTCTTT. Filled out from reference TRBV9 and TRBJ1-1, the complete variable domain reads DSGVTQTPKHLITATGQRVTLRCSPRSGDLSVYWYQQSLDQGLQFLIQYYNGEERAKGNILERFSAQQFPDLHSELNLSSLELGDSALYFCASSVAGTDHREAFFGQGTRLTVV.

The table lists this clone with a count of one. The chain is built from TRBV5-6 and TRBJ1-3; D uncertain. Germline CDR1 is SGHDT and CDR2 is YYEEEE. Trimming took 0 bases from V and 6 from J, leaving 16 bases between them. The CDR3 covers 16 residues. CDR3 DNA: TGTGCCAGCAGCTTGGGGGGAGCCCCGTGGGAAAACACCATATATTTT. Translating it yields CASSLGGAPWENTIYF. Full variable domain (rest looked up from reference TRBV5-6 and TRBJ1-3): DAGVTQSPTHLIKTRGQQVTLRCSPKSGHDTVSWYQQALGQGPQFIFQYYEEEERQRGNFPDRFSGHQFPNYSSELNVNALLLGDSALYLCASSLGGAPWENTIYFGEGSWLTVV.

The chain combines TRBV5-1 with TRBJ1-3, with D unclear. Germline-derived CDR1 and CDR2 are SGHRS and YFSETQ. V lost 4 bases and J 4 bases, leaving 12 bases between the germline ends. There are 14 residues in the CDR3. The CDR3 region has the DNA TGCGCCAGCAGCGCCGACAACGAAGGAAACACCATATATTTT. Translated: CASSADNEGNTIYF.

This chain connects TRBV6-1 to TRBJ1-2, with D possibly being TRBD1 (6 bases). CDR3 length: 15 amino acids. The germline V gene encodes CDR1 MNHNS and CDR2 SASEGT. Trimming removed 3 bases at V and 4 bases at J, with 15 bases between. The CDR3 here is CASSEYRDGVYGYTF. The CDR3 DNA reads TGTGCCAGCAGTGAGTACAGGGATGGGGTCTATGGCTACACCTTC.

The chain uses TRBV11-3 and TRBJ2-3, with D possibly TRBD2 on 7 matching bases. Deletions cut 5 bases from V and 1 base from J, with 10 bases between. CDR3 length equals 14 residues. Per the germline V gene, CDR1 is SGHNT and CDR2 is YENEEA. The CDR3 region is CASSPGGRTDTQYF. The CDR3 nucleotides read TGTGCCAGCAGCCCGGGGGGCCGCACAGATACGCAGTATTTT. The full variable domain, in which reference TRBV11-3 and TRBJ2-3 provide the parts outside the CDR3, is EAGVVQSPRYKIIEKKQPVAFWCNPISGHNTLYWYLQNLGQGPELLIRYENEEAVDDSQLPKDRFSAERLKGVDSTLKIQPAELGDSAVYLCASSPGGRTDTQYFGPGTRLTVL.

The gene calls are TRBV9 and TRBJ2-1, with 10 bases that match TRBD1. The CDR3 has 19 amino acids. The V gene end was trimmed by 0 bases and the J gene end by 0 bases; junction bases not matched to a gene: 9. Germline CDR1 SGDLS, CDR2 YYNGEE. The CDR3 DNA reads as TGTGCCAGCAGCGTAGGTTGGGACAGGGGCCTGAGCTCCTACAATGAGCAGTTCTTC. Translated, it gives CASSVGWDRGLSSYNEQFF.

The V gene is TRBV5-1, the J gene TRBJ2-3; 10 positions match TRBD2. From germline, CDR1 is SGHRS and CDR2 YFSETQ. The CDR3 is 16 residues long. J was trimmed by 2 bases and V by 4 bases; bases with no gene match: 7. This chain's CDR3 is CASSAGLADTTDTQYF. CDR3 DNA: TGCGCCAGCAGCGCCGGACTAGCGGATACCACAGATACGCAGTATTTT.

The chain uses TRBV14 and TRBJ1-3, with 11 bases matching TRBD1. The V gene end was trimmed by 1 base and the J gene end by 3 bases; junction bases not matched to a gene: 2. The CDR3 covers 16 residues. Germline assignment: CDR1 SGHDN and CDR2 FVKESK. CDR3 in amino acids: CASSQGTGGFGNTIYF. The CDR3 region has the DNA TGTGCCAGCAGCCAAGGGACAGGGGGCTTTGGAAACACCATATATTTT.

The gene calls are TRBV5-6 and TRBJ2-3, with 11 positions matching TRBD2. Germline V gives CDR1 SGHDT, CDR2 YYEEEE. This CDR3 spans 14 amino acids. V dropped 5 bases and J dropped 4; count of bases not matched to a gene: 3. The CDR3 nucleotides read TGTGCCAGCAGGCCTAGCGGGGGGCCAGATACGCAGTATTTT. It encodes CASRPSGGPDTQYF.

This sequence joins TRBV5-1 and TRBJ1-4, with D maybe TRBD1 (5 bases). This CDR3 spans 15 amino acids. Deletions cut 0 bases from V and 5 bases from J, with 11 bases between. Germline V lookup: CDR1 SGHRS, CDR2 YFSETQ. CDR3 amino acids: CASSLGAGYNEKLFF. The CDR3 DNA reads TGCGCCAGCAGCTTGGGGGCAGGGTACAATGAAAAACTGTTTTTT.

This rearrangement joins TRBV19 to TRBJ1-1, with D maybe TRBD1 (6 bases). V shed 4 bases and J shed 4 bases, with 10 bases lying between them. This CDR3 is built from 13 residues. The germline V gene has CDR1 LNHDA and CDR2 SQIVND (reference sequence). The CDR3 region is CASSTTGSTEAFF. CDR3 in DNA: TGTGCCAGTAGTACTACAGGGAGCACTGAAGCTTTCTTT.

This chain links TRBV19 with TRBJ2-3, with 9 bases fitting TRBD2. V dropped 3 bases and J dropped 4; count of bases not matched to a gene: 8. Germline CDR1 is LNHDA and CDR2 is SQIVND (reference sequence). This CDR3 has 16 amino acids. The chain's CDR3 is CASSIPSGKVSDTQYF. The CDR3, as DNA: TGTGCCAGTAGTATCCCTAGCGGGAAAGTTTCAGATACGCAGTATTTT.

The gene calls are TRBV4-1 and TRBJ1-1; 7 bases align to TRBD1. CDR3 size: 17 residues. The V and J ends lost 1 base and 6 bases, in that order; junction bases with no gene match: 14. Germline V gives CDR1 MGHRA, CDR2 YSYEKL. The CDR3 loop reads CASSQAGTVVGRAEAFF. The CDR3 bases are TGCGCCAGCAGCCAAGCCGGGACAGTCGTCGGTAGGGCTGAAGCTTTCTTT.

J is TRBJ1-6 and V is TRBV10-2; D is perhaps TRBD1 (6 bases). V was trimmed by 6 bases and J by 6 bases, leaving 12 bases between them. Looked up from germline, CDR1 is WSHSY and CDR2 is SAAADI. This CDR3 is built from 14 residues. As DNA, the CDR3 is TGCGCCAGCAGCGAACAGGGCGGTAATTCACCCCTCCACTTT. It encodes CASSEQGGNSPLHF.

The chain uses TRBV6-5 and TRBJ2-1, with 10 bases lining up with TRBD2. The CDR3 runs to 15 residues. The V and J ends lost 5 bases and 10 bases, in that order; junction bases with no gene match: 11. Germline CDR1 is MNHEY and CDR2 is SVGAGI. In nucleotides, the CDR3 is TGTGCCAGCAGTCCATTACTACCTAGCGGGAGAGAGCAGTTCTTC. This codes for CASSPLLPSGREQFF.

The rearrangement joins TRBV5-1 to TRBJ2-1; TRBD2 matches at 7 bases. This CDR3 contains 14 residues. The germline V gene encodes CDR1 SGHRS and CDR2 YFSETQ. The V gene end was trimmed by 4 bases and the J gene end by 8 bases; junction bases not matched to a gene: 9. The CDR3 DNA reads TGCGCCAGCAGCGGGGCGGGAGTCGGCGATGAGCAGTTCTTC. Its protein is CASSGAGVGDEQFF. Filled out from reference TRBV5-1 and TRBJ2-1, the complete variable domain reads KAGVTQTPRYLIKTRGQQVTLSCSPISGHRSVSWYQQTPGQGLQFLFEYFSETQRNKGNFPGRFSGRQFSNSRSEMNVSTLELGDSALYLCASSGAGVGDEQFFGPGTRLTVL.

V usage is TRBV7-2 and J usage is TRBJ1-4; perhaps TRBD1 as D (6 bases). V lost 2 bases, J lost 4 bases, and 17 bases lay in between. Germline loops: CDR1 SGHTA, CDR2 FQGNSA. The CDR3 has 17 residues. In DNA, the CDR3 is TGTGCCAGCAGCTTAAGGGGGACCCCGCTTGGTAATGAAAAACTGTTTTTT. Translated, it gives CASSLRGTPLGNEKLFF.

V and J are TRBV6-5 and TRBJ1-1, with a weak D call TRBD1 (5 bases). The germline gives CDR1 MNHEY, CDR2 SVGAGI. V was cut by 2 bases and J by 1 base, with 8 bases left in between. The length of the CDR3 is 14 residues. The CDR3 region is CASSYRDSNTEAFF. The CDR3 DNA follows: TGTGCCAGCAGTTACAGGGACTCGAACACTGAAGCTTTCTTT.

The gene calls are TRBV7-9 and TRBJ2-5, with D perhaps TRBD1 (6 bases). Trimming shortened V by 5 bases and J by 0 bases, and 10 bases separated the two germline ends. This CDR3 has 14 amino acids. From germline, CDR1 is SEHNR and CDR2 FQNEAQ (reference sequence). CDR3 nucleotides: TGTGCCAGCAGCCGGGACACCAACCAAGAGACCCAGTACTTC. Its translation: CASSRDTNQETQYF. The variable domain in full, completed from reference TRBV7-9 and TRBJ2-5, reads DTGVSQNPRHKITKRGQNVTFRCDPISEHNRLYWYRQTLGQGPEFLTYFQNEAQLEKSRLLSDRFSAERPKGSFSTLEIQRTEQGDSAMYLCASSRDTNQETQYFGPGTRLLVL.

This clone was counted a few times. The V and J genes are TRBV28 and TRBJ2-1; 11 bases agree with TRBD2. The CDR3 consists of 15 residues. The ends lost 5 bases at V and 9 bases at J; junction bases unmatched: 9. The germline V gene has CDR1 MDHEN and CDR2 SYDVKM. The CDR3 DNA follows: TGTGCCAGCAGTAGCCTAGCGGGGGGAAGGGTTGAGCAGTTCTTC. Residues: CASSSLAGGRVEQFF.